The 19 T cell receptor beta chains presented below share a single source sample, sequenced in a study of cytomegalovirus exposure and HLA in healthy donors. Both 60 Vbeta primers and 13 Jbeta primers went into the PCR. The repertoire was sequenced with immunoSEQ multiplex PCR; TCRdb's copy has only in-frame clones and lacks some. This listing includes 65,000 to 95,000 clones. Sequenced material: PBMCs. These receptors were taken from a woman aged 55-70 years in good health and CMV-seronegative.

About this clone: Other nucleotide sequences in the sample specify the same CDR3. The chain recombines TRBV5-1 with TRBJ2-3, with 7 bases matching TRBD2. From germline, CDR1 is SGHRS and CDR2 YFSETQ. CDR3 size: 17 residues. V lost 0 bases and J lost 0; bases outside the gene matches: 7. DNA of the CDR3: TGCGCCAGCAGCTTGGAGGTAGCGGGTACTAGCACAGATACGCAGTATTTT. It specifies CASSLEVAGTSTDTQYF.

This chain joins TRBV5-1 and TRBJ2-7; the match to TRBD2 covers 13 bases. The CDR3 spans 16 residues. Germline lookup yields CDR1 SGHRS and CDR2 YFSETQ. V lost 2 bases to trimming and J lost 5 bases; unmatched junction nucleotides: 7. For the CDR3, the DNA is TGCGCCAGCAGCTTTCGGACTAGCGGGAGTGTCGACGAGCAGTACTTC. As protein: CASSFRTSGSVDEQYF.

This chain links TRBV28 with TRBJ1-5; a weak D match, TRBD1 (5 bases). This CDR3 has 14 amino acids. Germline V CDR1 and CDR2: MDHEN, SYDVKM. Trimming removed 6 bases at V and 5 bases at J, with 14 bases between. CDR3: CASRIGEGYQPQHF. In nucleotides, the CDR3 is TGTGCCAGCAGGATCGGGGAGGGGTATCAGCCCCAGCATTTT.

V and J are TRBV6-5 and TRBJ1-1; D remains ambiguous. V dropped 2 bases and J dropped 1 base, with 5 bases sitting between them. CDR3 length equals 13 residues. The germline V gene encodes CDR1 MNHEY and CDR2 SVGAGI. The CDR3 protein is CASSYGRNTEAFF. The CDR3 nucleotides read TGTGCCAGCAGTTACGGGAGGAACACTGAAGCTTTCTTT.

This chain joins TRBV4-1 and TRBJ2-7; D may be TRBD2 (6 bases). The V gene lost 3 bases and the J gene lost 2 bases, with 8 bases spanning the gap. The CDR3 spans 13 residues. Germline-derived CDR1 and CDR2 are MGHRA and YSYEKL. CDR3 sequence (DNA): TGCGCCAGCAGCCAGCCGGGGGCCTACGAGCAGTACTTC. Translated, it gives CASSQPGAYEQYF.

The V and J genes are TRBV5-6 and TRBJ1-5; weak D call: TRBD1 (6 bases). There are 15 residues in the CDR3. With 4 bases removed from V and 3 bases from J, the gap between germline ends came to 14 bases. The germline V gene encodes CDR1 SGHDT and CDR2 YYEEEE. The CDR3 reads CASSNRQDNNQPQHF. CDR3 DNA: TGTGCCAGCAGCAATAGACAGGACAACAATCAGCCCCAGCATTTT.

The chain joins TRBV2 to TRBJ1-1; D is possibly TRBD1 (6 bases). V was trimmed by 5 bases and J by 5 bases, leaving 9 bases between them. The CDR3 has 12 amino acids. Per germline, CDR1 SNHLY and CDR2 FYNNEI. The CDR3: CASSQGHTEAFF. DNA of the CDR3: TGTGCCAGCAGTCAGGGGCATACTGAAGCTTTCTTT.

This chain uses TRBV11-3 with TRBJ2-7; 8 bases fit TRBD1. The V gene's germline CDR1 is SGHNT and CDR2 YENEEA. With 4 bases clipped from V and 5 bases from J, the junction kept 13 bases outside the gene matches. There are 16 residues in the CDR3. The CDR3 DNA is TGTGCCAGCAGCTCCGGGACAGGAGGAATTCGCCACGAGCAGTACTTC. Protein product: CASSSGTGGIRHEQYF. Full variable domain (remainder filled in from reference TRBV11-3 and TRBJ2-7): EAGVVQSPRYKIIEKKQPVAFWCNPISGHNTLYWYLQNLGQGPELLIRYENEEAVDDSQLPKDRFSAERLKGVDSTLKIQPAELGDSAVYLCASSSGTGGIRHEQYFGPGTRLTVT.

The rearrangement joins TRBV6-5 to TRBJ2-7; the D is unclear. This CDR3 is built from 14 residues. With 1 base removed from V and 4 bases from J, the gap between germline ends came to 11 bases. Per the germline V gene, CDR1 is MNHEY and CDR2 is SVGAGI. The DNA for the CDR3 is TGTGCCAGCAGTTACTTTTCTGACGGGTACGAGCAGTACTTC. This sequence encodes CASSYFSDGYEQYF.

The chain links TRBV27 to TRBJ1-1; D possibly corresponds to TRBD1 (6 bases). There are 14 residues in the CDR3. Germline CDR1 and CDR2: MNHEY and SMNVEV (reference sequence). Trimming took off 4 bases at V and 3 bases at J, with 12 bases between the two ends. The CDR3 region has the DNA TGTGCCAGCAGTTCCCGGACAGAATACACTGAAGCTTTCTTT. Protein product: CASSSRTEYTEAFF.

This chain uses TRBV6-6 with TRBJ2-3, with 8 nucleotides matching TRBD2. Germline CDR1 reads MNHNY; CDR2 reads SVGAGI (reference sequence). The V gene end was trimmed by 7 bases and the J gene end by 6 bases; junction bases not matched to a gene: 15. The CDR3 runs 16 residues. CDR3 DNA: TGTGCCAGCACCCTATGGACTAGCTCGAAGGGGGATACGCAGTATTTT. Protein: CASTLWTSSKGDTQYF.

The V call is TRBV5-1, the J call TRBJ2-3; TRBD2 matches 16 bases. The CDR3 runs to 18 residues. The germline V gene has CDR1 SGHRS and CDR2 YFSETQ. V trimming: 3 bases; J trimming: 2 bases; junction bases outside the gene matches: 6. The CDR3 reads CASSSDGTSGRDTDTQYF. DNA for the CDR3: TGCGCCAGCAGCTCTGATGGGACTAGCGGGAGGGACACAGATACGCAGTATTTT.

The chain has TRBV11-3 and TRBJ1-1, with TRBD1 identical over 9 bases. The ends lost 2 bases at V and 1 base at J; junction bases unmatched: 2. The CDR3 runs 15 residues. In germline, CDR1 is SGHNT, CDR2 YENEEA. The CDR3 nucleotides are TGTGCCAGCAGCTTATCGGGACAGGGGAACACTGAAGCTTTCTTT. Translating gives CASSLSGQGNTEAFF.

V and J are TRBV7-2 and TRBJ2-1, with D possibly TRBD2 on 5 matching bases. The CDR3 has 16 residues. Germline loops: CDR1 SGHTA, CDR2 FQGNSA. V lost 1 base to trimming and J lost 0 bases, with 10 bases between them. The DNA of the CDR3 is TGTGCCAGCAGCTTAGACAGCGGAAGCTCCTACAATGAGCAGTTCTTC. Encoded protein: CASSLDSGSSYNEQFF.

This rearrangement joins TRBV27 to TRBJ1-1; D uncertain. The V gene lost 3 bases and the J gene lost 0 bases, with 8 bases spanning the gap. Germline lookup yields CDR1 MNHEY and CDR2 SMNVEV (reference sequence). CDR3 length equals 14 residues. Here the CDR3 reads CASSLYGLNTEAFF. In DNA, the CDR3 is TGTGCCAGCAGTTTGTACGGGTTGAACACTGAAGCTTTCTTT.

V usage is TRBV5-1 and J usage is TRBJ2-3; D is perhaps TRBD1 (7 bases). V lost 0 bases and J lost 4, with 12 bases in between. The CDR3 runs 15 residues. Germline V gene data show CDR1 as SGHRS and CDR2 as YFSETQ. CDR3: CASSLETGRSDTQYF. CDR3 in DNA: TGCGCCAGCAGCTTGGAGACAGGGAGGTCAGATACGCAGTATTTT.

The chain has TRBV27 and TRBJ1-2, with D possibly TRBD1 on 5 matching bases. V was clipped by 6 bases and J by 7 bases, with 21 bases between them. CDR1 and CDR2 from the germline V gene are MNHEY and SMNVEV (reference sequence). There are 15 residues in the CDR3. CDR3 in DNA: TGTGCCAGCAGCCGTGTGGGGCCCCGACATTCTGGCTACACCTTC. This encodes CASSRVGPRHSGYTF.

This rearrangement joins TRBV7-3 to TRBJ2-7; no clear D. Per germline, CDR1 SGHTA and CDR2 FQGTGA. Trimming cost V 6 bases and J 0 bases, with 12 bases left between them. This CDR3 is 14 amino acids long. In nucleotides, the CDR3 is TGTGCCAGCAGTCATCCCCCAGTCTCCTACGAGCAGTACTTC. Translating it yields CASSHPPVSYEQYF. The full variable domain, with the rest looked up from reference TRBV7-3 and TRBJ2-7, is GAGVSQTPSNKVTEKGKYVELRCDPISGHTALYWYRQSLGQGPEFLIYFQGTGAADDSGLPNDRFFAVRPEGSVSTLKIQRTERGDSAVYLCASSHPPVSYEQYFGPGTRLTVT.

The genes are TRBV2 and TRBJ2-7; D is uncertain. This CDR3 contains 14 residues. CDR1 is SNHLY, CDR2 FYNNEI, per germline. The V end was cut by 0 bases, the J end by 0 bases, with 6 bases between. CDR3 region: CASSEALGSYEQYF. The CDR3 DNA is TGTGCCAGCAGTGAAGCCCTAGGCTCCTACGAGCAGTACTTC.